In this sample, the clone carrying this TCR beta chain turned up many times. Its specificity is unknown. TCRdb reprocessed the RACE reads via MiXCR and lists one record per CDR3 protein. This sample has just under 350,000 distinct CDR3 sequences, with around 7% found just once. After removal of 7 bases from V and 6 bases from J, the junction contained 4 bases not matched to a gene. The germline V gene encodes CDR1 SQVTM and CDR2 ANQGSEA. The CDR3 is 11 amino acids. This sample is drawn from a study of human T cells and chemical hapten exposure. Overall study context: The study sensitized with 2% DPC on a 2 cm by 2 cm patch of upper inner arm skin. Study findings and constraints: High-frequency TCRs, those above 1 in 1000, stayed the same after DPC sensitization.

The sample's time point: patch test 1, 2 weeks after DPC sensitization. Treatment described: therapeutic diphenylcyclopropenone sensitization with weekly scalp DPC. Unfractionated whole blood yielded total RNA. The sample here was whole blood, taken in connection with sensitization to the hapten diphenylcyclopropenone (DPC). This receptor was taken from a woman aged 18 to 35 with alopecia areata. Some clones in this sample may be carry-over from other donors' samples. The chain has TRBV29-1 and TRBJ1-1, with TRBD1 matching over 8 bases. The CDR3 spells CSAWTGSEAFF. CDR3 nucleotides: TGCAGCGCCTGGACAGGGTCTGAAGCTTTCTTT.